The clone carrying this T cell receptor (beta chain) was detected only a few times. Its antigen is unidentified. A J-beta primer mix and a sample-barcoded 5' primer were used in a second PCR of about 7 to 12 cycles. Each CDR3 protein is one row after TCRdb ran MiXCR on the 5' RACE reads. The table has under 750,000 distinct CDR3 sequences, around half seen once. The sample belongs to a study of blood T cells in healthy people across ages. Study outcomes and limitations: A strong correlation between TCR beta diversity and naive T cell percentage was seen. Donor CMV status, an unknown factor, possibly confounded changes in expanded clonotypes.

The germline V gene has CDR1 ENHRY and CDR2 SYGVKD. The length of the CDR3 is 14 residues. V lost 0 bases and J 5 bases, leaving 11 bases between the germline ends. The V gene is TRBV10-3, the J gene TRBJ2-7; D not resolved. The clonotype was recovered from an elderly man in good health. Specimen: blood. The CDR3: CAISESTAEHEQYF. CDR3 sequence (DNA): TGTGCCATCAGTGAGTCGACTGCGGAACACGAGCAGTACTTC.